These T cell receptor beta chains were read from a single sample in a study of blood T cells in healthy people across ages. TCRdb used MiXCR to reprocess the 5' RACE reads, holding one entry per CDR3 protein. The data show hundreds of thousands of distinct CDR3 sequences, more than 20% seen once. The sample was also linked to a second study, of T cells of mothers and their children.

What was sequenced was blood. All receptors derive from a boy aged 5-17 years in good health. Each CDR3 is given without its conserved first and last residue. The size entry is marked missing in some rows and otherwise reads once, few, many or a size class.

V gene | clone size | CDR3 protein
TRBV3-1 | many | ASSQGQGSYNEQF
TRBV28 | . | ASSFRSEGTEAF
TRBV7-9 | few | ASSVGSAEQY
TRBV20-1 | . | SATSSGTQY
TRBV7-9 | . | ASSDKNTEAF
TRBV20-1 | few | SAKFQRGAGGQY
TRBV6-9 | few | ASLSDVGSNQPQH
TRBV7-9 | . | ASTKPGQSDEQF
TRBV12-3/TRBV12-4 | few | ASSGSEPWDYGYT
TRBV7-9 | . | ASSIGQVDEKLF
TRBV15 | . | ATSRPLRDNHLNEQF
TRBV29-1 | few | SVLPQGQAQETQY
TRBV29-1 | . | SVARAGLIQETQY
TRBV20-1 | . | SAPTATAGELL
TRBV7-3 | many | ASSIGSTDTQY